Below, 18 T cell receptor beta chains from the same sample are listed, as sequenced in a study of T cell repertoires in cytomegalovirus infection. A single record per CDR3 protein comes from TCRdb applying MiXCR to the reads. The profile covers 150,000 to 200,000 distinct CDR3 sequences, with 28% appearing a single time and approximately 31% taken by the ten largest. The sequenced sample was PBMCs. These receptors were taken from a human donor in good health (CMV status not recorded). Some clones in this sample may be carry-over from other donors' samples.

This chain connects TRBV7-2 to TRBJ2-2, with TRBD2 as a possible D gene (7 bases). Germline V gives CDR1 SGHTA, CDR2 FQGNSA. The CDR3 is made up of 15 amino acids. With 6 bases removed from V and 3 bases from J, the gap between germline ends came to 14 bases. The CDR3 DNA follows: TGTACCAGCAGATTTGGCGGGGGCCACACCGGGGAGCTGTTTTTT. Its protein product is CTSRFGGGHTGELFF. Based on the CDR3 plus reference TRBV7-2 and TRBJ2-2, the full variable domain is GAGVSQSPSNKVTEKGKDVELRCDPISGHTALYWYRQSLGQGLEFLIYFQGNSAPDKSGLPSDRFSAERTGGSVSTLTIQRTQQEDSAVYLCTSRFGGGHTGELFFGEGSRLTVL.

This clonotype was counted many times. The J gene is TRBJ2-5, the V gene TRBV7-2; the D is unclear. Trimming removed 3 bases at V and 4 bases at J, with 6 bases between. The CDR3 sequence is 12 residues long. Germline CDR1 SGHTA, CDR2 FQGNSA. The CDR3 loop reads CASSFSLETQYF. As DNA, the CDR3 is TGTGCCAGCAGCTTTTCTCTAGAGACCCAGTACTTC.

The J gene is TRBJ2-7, the V gene TRBV6-1; 11 nucleotides match TRBD2. The CDR3 contains 15 residues. The germline V gene encodes CDR1 MNHNS and CDR2 SASEGT. The V gene end was trimmed by 5 bases and the J gene end by 4 bases; junction bases not matched to a gene: 7. CDR3 in DNA: TGTGCCAGCAGTTCCCTGACTAGCGGGGTATACGAGCAGTACTTC. This gives the protein CASSSLTSGVYEQYF.

This clonotype was counted a few times. The genes are TRBV27 and TRBJ2-5; D may be TRBD1 (6 bases). Trimming left V 4 bases short and J 7 bases short, with 22 bases between. Germline values: CDR1 MNHEY, CDR2 SMNVEV (reference sequence). The CDR3 spans 16 residues. The CDR3 region has the DNA TGTGCCAGCAGTTCGGCACGAACCCGACAGGCTAGGACCCAGTACTTC. Translating gives CASSSARTRQARTQYF.

The chain employs TRBV2 and TRBJ2-3; D not certain. The CDR3 totals 15 residues. The V end lost 6 bases, the J end lost 2 bases, and 15 bases lay between the germline ends. Germline values: CDR1 SNHLY, CDR2 FYNNEI. The CDR3 sequence: CASRIGQSYTDTQYF. CDR3 sequence (DNA): TGTGCCAGCAGGATCGGGCAATCCTACACAGATACGCAGTATTTT.

This chain joins TRBV6-1 and TRBJ2-1; D gene ambiguous. Trimming removed 5 bases at V and 9 bases at J, with 14 bases between. This CDR3 has 13 amino acids. Germline V gene lookup returns CDR1 MNHNS and CDR2 SASEGT. The CDR3: CASSYSRVSEQFF. DNA for the CDR3: TGTGCCAGCAGTTACAGCCGGGTGAGTGAGCAGTTCTTC.

The chain carries TRBV5-1 and TRBJ1-3; D not certain. Germline V gene data show CDR1 as SGHRS and CDR2 as YFSETQ. The CDR3 covers 15 residues. The V and J ends lost 0 bases and 1 base respectively, with 8 bases between them. The CDR3 nucleotides read TGCGCCAGCAGCTTGGAGGCAGTTTCTGGAAACACCATATATTTT. It yields the protein CASSLEAVSGNTIYF.

This clonotype was recorded at least ten times. This chain uses TRBV6-6 with TRBJ1-1; no definite D call. V was clipped by 2 bases and J by 5 bases, with 12 bases between them. The CDR3 extends over 14 amino acids. Germline V gene data show CDR1 as MNHNY and CDR2 as SVGAGI (reference sequence). The CDR3 sequence is CASSYGAQGTEAFF. CDR3 DNA: TGTGCCAGCAGTTACGGAGCCCAAGGGACTGAAGCTTTCTTT.

The chain couples TRBV9 to TRBJ2-7, with D perhaps TRBD1 (5 bases). CDR3 length: 14 residues. The germline gives CDR1 SGDLS, CDR2 YYNGEE. With 0 bases removed from V and 0 bases from J, the gap between germline ends came to 7 bases. The CDR3, as DNA: TGTGCCAGCAGCGTAGGGGGCCGCTCCTACGAGCAGTACTTC. It specifies CASSVGGRSYEQYF. Supplemented by reference TRBV9 and TRBJ2-7, the full variable domain reads DSGVTQTPKHLITATGQRVTLRCSPRSGDLSVYWYQQSLDQGLQFLIQYYNGEERAKGNILERFSAQQFPDLHSELNLSSLELGDSALYFCASSVGGRSYEQYFGPGTRLTVT.

This clonotype showed up just a few times. This sequence joins TRBV7-9 and TRBJ2-7; D might be TRBD1 or TRBD2, each matching 5 bases. The CDR3 spans 16 residues. Germline V CDR1 and CDR2: SEHNR, FQNEAQ (reference sequence). Deletions cut 4 bases from V and 0 bases from J, with 16 bases between. The CDR3 bases are TGTGCCAGCAGCTCACGTAAGGGTGGGGGCTCCTACGAGCAGTACTTC. Amino acid sequence: CASSSRKGGGSYEQYF.

This clonotype was detected only a few times. The chain couples TRBV20-1 to TRBJ1-1, with 8 nucleotides matching TRBD1. Germline V lookup: CDR1 DFQATT, CDR2 SNEGSKA (reference sequence). Trimming removed 0 bases from V and 9 bases from J; junction bases left unmatched: 6. The CDR3 is 13 residues long. The CDR3 coding sequence is TGCAGTGCTAGAGAGCAGGACAGGGAAAAAGCTTTCTTT. This translates into CSAREQDREKAFF.

V gene TRBV5-4 combines with J gene TRBJ2-2, with TRBD1 matching 8 bases. The CDR3 extends over 17 amino acids. J lost 1 base, V lost 0 bases, and 5 bases had no gene match. The germline gives CDR1 SGHNT, CDR2 YYREEE (reference sequence). The CDR3 bases are TGTGCCAGCAGCTTGGCAACCGGGACAGGGAACACCGGGGAGCTGTTTTTT. The encoded protein is CASSLATGTGNTGELFF.

V is TRBV2 and J is TRBJ1-2, with 7 positions matching TRBD1. The V gene end was trimmed by 6 bases and the J gene end by 8 bases; junction bases not matched to a gene: 9. Germline-derived CDR1 and CDR2 are SNHLY and FYNNEI. This CDR3 has 13 residues. DNA of the CDR3: TGTGCCAGCAGCGATAGGACAGGACGGGGCTACACCTTC. This gives the protein CASSDRTGRGYTF.

This clonotype was seen only once. One end of the junction fails to match germline, which may point to a read error. V is TRBV11-2 and J is TRBJ2-1; D possibly corresponds to TRBD2 (7 bases). This CDR3 is 14 amino acids long. The V gene's germline CDR1 is SGHAT and CDR2 FQNNGV. The CDR3 is CATSTGGPHNEQFF. CDR3 sequence (DNA): TGTGCCACCAGCACCGGGGGGCCCCACAATGAGCAGTTCTTC.

This clonotype was observed a handful of times. The chain joins TRBV7-8 to TRBJ2-7, with D maybe TRBD1 (7 bases). This CDR3 has 14 amino acids. Germline-derived CDR1 and CDR2 are SGHVS and FQNEAQ. V was trimmed by 7 bases and J by 2 bases, leaving 15 bases between them. The CDR3 region is CASTYRRGPYEQYF. The CDR3 DNA follows: TGTGCCAGCACCTACAGGAGGGGGCCCTACGAGCAGTACTTC.

This clonotype was detected only a few times. This chain uses TRBV29-1 with TRBJ1-2; a weak D match, TRBD1 (5 bases). Trimming left V 6 bases short and J 4 bases short, with 15 bases between. From germline, CDR1 is SQVTM and CDR2 ANQGSEA. CDR3 length: 13 residues. CDR3 DNA sequence: TGCAGCGTCTCGACAGAAATCAGCTATGGCTACACCTTC. As protein: CSVSTEISYGYTF.

This clonotype has just a few counts. CDR3 coding DNA: TGTGCCAGCAGCTCTACAGGGGGCGCGAAAGAGACCCAGTACTTC. Its translation: CASSSTGGAKETQYF. J is TRBJ2-5 and V is TRBV7-9; 9 bases map to TRBD1. The CDR3 is 15 residues long. J lost 3 bases, V lost 4 bases, and 6 bases had no gene match. CDR1 SEHNR and CDR2 FQNEAQ come from the germline V gene (reference sequence). Combining the CDR3 with reference TRBV7-9 and TRBJ2-5 gives the whole variable domain DTGVSQNPRHKITKRGQNVTFRCDPISEHNRLYWYRQTLGQGPEFLTYFQNEAQLEKSRLLSDRFSAERPKGSFSTLEIQRTEQGDSAMYLCASSSTGGAKETQYFGPGTRLLVL.

The V call is TRBV7-2, the J call TRBJ2-3, with 8 bases that match TRBD2. With 0 bases clipped from V and 14 bases from J, the junction kept 7 bases outside the gene matches. CDR1 SGHTA and CDR2 FQGNSA come from the germline V gene. This CDR3 has 13 residues. DNA of the CDR3: TGTGCCAGCAGCTTAGCGCAGGGACTAGAGGGGTATTTT. Protein: CASSLAQGLEGYF.